Sequencing of this TCR beta chain was carried out in a study of T-cell reconstitution after alpha-beta-depleted transplantation in children (dated by TCRdb to the mid-2010s). With regard to the full study: T-cell immune reconstitution after TCRalphabeta/CD19-depleted allogeneic hematopoietic cell transplantation in children was quantitatively tracked in the study by means of TCR repertoire profiling.

Library method: PCR. Sequenced using an Illumina HiSeq 2500. To normalize quantification of the TCRbeta repertoire, the TCR libraries were built with molecular barcoding that relied on unique molecular identifiers. TCRdb applied fastp at Q25 and MiXCR to the public reads, then kept only in-frame beta chains. Rows matching on CDR3 protein sequence are summarized as one entry with the most common DNA and genes. Recorded for this sample are some 600,000 distinct CDR3 sequences; 10% to 15% of them occurred a single time. Approximately 2.1% of the sample rests with the top ten. General conclusions and limits of the study: The apparently early alphabetaT-cell count recovery about two months after transplant was reportedly dependent on only several hundred rapidly expanded clones derived from non-depleted graft cells. Hyperexpanded clone frequencies declined over subsequent months; after one year, T-cell counts and TCRbeta diversity were mostly attributed to newly produced T cells. In some patients, the high TCRbeta diversity seen at day 60 was put down to recipient T cells and intrathymic progenitors that had survived conditioning.

About this clonotype: The antigen this receptor binds is unknown. The record has no base qualities; no much larger clone is one base away.

Between the V and J ends, shortened by 5 bases and 7 bases respectively, the junction contains 15 bases. Counted from cysteine to phenylalanine, this CDR3 has 13 amino acids. The only DNA kept is the CDR3, 39 bases in frame from the first base. The treatment or condition label of this sample denotes: allogeneic hematopoietic cell transplantation with graft depleted of TCRalphabeta T cells and CD19 B cells. TCRalphabeta/CD19-depleted allogeneic hematopoietic cell grafts were given to the transplant recipients, all of whom were children. This material consisted of PBMCs, mostly from graft donor cells, taken 360 days after TCRalphabeta/CD19-depleted stem cell transplant. The chain is encoded by TRBV12-3 or TRBV12-4 joined to TRBJ2-7; TRBD1 might be the D gene, on 5 matching bases. This clonotype was obtained from a male patient aged 5 to 17 who had a stem cell transplant for acute myeloid leukemia, so the T cells may come from the graft donor. The DNA sequence follows: TGTGCCAGCAGTATCTTGGGGCCCTGGGAGCAGTACTTC. It translates as CASSILGPWEQYF.